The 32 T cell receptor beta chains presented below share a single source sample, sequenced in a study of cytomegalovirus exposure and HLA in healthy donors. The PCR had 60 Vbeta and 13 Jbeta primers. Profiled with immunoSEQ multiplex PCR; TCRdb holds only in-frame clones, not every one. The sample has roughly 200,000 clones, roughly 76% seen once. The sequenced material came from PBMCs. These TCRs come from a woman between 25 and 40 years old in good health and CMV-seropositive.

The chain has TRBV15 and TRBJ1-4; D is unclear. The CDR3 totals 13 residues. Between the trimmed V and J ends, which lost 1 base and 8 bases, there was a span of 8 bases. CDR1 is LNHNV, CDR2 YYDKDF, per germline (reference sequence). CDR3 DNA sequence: TGTGCCACCAGCAGAGGTCGAGGGGAAAAACTGTTTTTT. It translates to CATSRGRGEKLFF.

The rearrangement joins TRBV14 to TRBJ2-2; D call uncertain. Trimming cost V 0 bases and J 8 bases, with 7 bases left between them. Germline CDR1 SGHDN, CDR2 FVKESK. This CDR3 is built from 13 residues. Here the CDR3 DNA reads TGTGCCAGCAGCCAAGATTTAACAGGGGAGCTGTTTTTT. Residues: CASSQDLTGELFF.

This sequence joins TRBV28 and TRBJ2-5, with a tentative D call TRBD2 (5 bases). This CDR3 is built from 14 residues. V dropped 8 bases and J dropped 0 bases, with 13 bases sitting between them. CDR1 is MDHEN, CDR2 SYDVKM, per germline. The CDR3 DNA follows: TGTGCCAGCTCCCTCGGCGGGTACCAAGAGACCCAGTACTTC. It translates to CASSLGGYQETQYF. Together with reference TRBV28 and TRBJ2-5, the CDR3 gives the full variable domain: DVKVTQSSRYLVKRTGEKVFLECVQDMDHENMFWYRQDPGLGLRLIYFSYDVKMKEKGDIPEGYSVSREKKERFSLILESASTNQTSMYLCASSLGGYQETQYFGPGTRLLVL.

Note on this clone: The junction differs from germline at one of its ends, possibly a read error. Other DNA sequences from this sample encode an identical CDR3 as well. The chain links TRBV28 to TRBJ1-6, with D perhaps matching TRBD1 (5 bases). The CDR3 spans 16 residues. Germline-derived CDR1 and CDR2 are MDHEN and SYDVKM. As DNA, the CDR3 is TGCGCCAGCAGTCCCCGGCAAGGGGCACATTCTTCACCCCTCCACTTT. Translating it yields CASSPRQGAHSSPLHF.

DNA of the CDR3: TGTGCCAGCAGCGCCTGGACAGGGTTTGGCTACACCTTC. Protein: CASSAWTGFGYTF. The chain uses TRBV9 and TRBJ1-2, with 8 bases fitting TRBD1. With V trimmed by 3 bases and J by 7 bases, 5 bases remained unmatched. This CDR3 contains 13 residues. Germline CDR1 is SGDLS and CDR2 is YYNGEE.

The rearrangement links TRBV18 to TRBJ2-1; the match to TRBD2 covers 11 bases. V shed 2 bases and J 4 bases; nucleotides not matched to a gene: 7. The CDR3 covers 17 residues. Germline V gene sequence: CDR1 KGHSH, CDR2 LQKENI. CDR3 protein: CASSPAPGTSGYNEQFF. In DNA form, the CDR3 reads TGTGCCAGCTCACCAGCCCCCGGGACTAGCGGTTACAATGAGCAGTTCTTC.

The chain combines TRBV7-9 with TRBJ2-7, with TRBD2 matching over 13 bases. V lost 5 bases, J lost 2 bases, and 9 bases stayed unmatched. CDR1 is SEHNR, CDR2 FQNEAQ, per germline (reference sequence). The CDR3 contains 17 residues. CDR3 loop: CASSQGLAGEGPYEQYF. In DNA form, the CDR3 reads TGTGCCAGCAGCCAAGGACTAGCGGGAGAGGGACCCTACGAGCAGTACTTC.

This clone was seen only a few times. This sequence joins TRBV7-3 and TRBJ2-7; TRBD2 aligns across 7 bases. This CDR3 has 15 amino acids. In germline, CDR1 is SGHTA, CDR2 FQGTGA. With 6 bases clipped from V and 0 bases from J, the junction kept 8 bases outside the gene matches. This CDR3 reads CASSPWGGSSYEQYF. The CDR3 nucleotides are TGTGCCAGCAGTCCTTGGGGAGGGAGCTCCTACGAGCAGTACTTC.

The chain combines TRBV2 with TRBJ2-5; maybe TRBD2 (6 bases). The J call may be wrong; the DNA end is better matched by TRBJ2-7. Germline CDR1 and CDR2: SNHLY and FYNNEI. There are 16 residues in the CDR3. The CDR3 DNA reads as TGTGCCAGCAGTGTATCTGACCCATTGCGGGGAGACGAGCAGTACTTC. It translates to CASSVSDPLRGDEQYF.

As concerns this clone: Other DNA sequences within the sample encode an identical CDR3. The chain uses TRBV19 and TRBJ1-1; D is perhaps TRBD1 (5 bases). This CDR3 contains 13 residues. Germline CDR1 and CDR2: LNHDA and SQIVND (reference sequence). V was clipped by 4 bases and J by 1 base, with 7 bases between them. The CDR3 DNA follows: TGTGCCAGTAGTACGCAGGGGAACACTGAAGCTTTCTTT. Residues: CASSTQGNTEAFF. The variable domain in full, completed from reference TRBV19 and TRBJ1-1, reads DGGITQSPKYLFRKEGQNVTLSCEQNLNHDAMYWYRQDPGQGLRLIYYSQIVNDFQKGDIAEGYSVSREKKESFPLTVTSAQKNPTAFYLCASSTQGNTEAFFGQGTRLTVV.

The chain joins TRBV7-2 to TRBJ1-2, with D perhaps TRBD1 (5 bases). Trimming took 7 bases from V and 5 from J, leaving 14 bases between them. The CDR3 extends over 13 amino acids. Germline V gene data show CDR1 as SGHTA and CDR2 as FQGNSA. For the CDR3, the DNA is TGTGCCAGCACCATTGGGGGGGTTTATGGCTACACCTTC. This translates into CASTIGGVYGYTF.

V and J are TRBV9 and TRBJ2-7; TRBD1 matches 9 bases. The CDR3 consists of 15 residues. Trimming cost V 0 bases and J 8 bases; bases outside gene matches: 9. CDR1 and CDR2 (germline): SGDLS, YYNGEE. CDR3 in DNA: TGTGCCAGCAGCGTAGGCCCCGGACAGGGGTTCCAGCAGTACTTC. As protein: CASSVGPGQGFQQYF.

CDR3 residues: CAIRESGRAYNEQFF. In DNA, the CDR3 is TGTGCCATCAGAGAAAGCGGGAGGGCCTACAATGAGCAGTTCTTC. V and J are TRBV10-3 and TRBJ2-1, with TRBD2 matching 10 bases. V was clipped by 6 bases and J by 2 bases; unmatched bases: 4. Germline V gives CDR1 ENHRY, CDR2 SYGVKD. The CDR3 is made up of 15 amino acids.

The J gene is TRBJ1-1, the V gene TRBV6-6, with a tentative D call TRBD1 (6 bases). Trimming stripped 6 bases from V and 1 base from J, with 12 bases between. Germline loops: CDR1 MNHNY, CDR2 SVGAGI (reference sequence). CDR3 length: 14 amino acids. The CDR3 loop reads CASRGGPQNTEAFF. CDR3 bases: TGTGCCAGCAGGGGGGGGCCCCAGAACACTGAAGCTTTCTTT.

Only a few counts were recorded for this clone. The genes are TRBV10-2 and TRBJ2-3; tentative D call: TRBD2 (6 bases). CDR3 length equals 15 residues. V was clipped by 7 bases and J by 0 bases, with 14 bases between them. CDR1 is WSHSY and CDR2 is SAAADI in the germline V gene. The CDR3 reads CASTPFSGSTDTQYF. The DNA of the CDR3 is TGCGCCAGCACTCCTTTTAGCGGCAGCACAGATACGCAGTATTTT.

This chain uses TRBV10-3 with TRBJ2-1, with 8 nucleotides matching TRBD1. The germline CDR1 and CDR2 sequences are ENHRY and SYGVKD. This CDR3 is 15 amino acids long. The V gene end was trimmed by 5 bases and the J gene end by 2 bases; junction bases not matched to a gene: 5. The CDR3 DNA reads TGTGCCATCAGTCCTTCAGGGGGCGCCTACAATGAGCAGTTCTTC. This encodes CAISPSGGAYNEQFF.

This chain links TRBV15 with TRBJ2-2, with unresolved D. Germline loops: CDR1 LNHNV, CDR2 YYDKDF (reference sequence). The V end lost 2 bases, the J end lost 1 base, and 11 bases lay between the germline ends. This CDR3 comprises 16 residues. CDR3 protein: CATSRLVTGNTGELFF. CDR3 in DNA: TGTGCCACCAGCAGATTAGTGACTGGGAACACCGGGGAGCTGTTTTTT.

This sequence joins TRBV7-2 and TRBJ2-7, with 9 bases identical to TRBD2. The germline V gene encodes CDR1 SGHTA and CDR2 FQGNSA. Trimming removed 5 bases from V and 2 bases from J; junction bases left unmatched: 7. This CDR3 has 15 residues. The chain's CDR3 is CASSTISGSTYEQYF. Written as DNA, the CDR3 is TGTGCCAGCAGCACCATTAGCGGGAGTACCTACGAGCAGTACTTC.

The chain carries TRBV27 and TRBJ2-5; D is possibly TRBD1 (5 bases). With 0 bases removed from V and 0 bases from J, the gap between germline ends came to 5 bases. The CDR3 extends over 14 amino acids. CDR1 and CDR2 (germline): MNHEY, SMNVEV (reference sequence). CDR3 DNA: TGTGCCAGCAGTTTATCAGGGGACCAAGAGACCCAGTACTTC. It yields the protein CASSLSGDQETQYF.

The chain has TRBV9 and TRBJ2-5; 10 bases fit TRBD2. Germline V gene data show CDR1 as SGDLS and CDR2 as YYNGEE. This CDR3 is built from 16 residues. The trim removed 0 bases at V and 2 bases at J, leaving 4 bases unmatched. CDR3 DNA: TGTGCCAGCAGCGTAGCCTCACTAGCGGGGCAAGAGACCCAGTACTTC. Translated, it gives CASSVASLAGQETQYF.

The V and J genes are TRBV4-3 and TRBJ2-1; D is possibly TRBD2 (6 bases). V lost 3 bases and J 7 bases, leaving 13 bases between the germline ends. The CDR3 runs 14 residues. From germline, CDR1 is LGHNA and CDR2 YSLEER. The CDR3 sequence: CASSHWDRGNEQFF. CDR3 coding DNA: TGCGCCAGCAGCCATTGGGACCGGGGGAATGAGCAGTTCTTC.

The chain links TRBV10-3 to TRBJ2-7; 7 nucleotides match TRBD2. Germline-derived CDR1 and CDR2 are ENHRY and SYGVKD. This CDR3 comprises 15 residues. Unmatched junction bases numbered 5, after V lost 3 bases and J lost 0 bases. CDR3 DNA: TGTGCCATCAGTGATTACGGGGGGTCCTCCTACGAGCAGTACTTC. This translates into CAISDYGGSSYEQYF.

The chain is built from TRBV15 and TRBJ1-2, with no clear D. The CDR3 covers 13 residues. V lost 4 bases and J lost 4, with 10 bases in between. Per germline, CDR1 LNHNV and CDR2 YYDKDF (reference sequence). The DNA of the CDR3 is TGTGCCACCAGCATAGACCAACTCTATGGCTACACCTTC. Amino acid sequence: CATSIDQLYGYTF.

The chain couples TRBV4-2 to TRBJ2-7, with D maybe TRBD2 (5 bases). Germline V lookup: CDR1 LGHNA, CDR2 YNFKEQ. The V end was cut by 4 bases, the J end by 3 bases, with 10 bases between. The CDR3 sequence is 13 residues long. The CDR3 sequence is CASSPRLFYEQYF. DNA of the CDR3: TGTGCCAGCAGCCCGCGACTATTCTACGAGCAGTACTTC.

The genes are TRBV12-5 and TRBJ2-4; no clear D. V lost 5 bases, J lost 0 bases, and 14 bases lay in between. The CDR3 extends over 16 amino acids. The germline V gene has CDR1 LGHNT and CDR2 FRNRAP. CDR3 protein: CASGPWRTLAKNIQYF. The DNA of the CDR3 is TGTGCTAGTGGTCCCTGGAGAACTCTAGCCAAAAACATTCAGTACTTC.

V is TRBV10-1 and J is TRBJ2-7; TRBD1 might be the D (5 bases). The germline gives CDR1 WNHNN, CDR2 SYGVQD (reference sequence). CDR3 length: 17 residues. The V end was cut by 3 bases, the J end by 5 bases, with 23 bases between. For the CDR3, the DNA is TGCGCCAGCAGTGAATCCCGGCAGGTATCGGAAGGGGACGAGCAGTACTTC. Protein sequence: CASSESRQVSEGDEQYF.

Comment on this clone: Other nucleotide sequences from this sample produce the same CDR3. CDR3 region: CASSAGTSGSINEQFF. Here the CDR3 DNA reads TGTGCCAGCAGCGCGGGGACTAGCGGGAGCATAAATGAGCAGTTCTTC. This rearrangement joins TRBV5-4 to TRBJ2-1; 14 bases align to TRBD2. V lost 4 bases and J lost 7; bases outside the gene matches: 7. The CDR3 contains 16 residues. CDR1 and CDR2 (germline): SGHNT, YYREEE (reference sequence).

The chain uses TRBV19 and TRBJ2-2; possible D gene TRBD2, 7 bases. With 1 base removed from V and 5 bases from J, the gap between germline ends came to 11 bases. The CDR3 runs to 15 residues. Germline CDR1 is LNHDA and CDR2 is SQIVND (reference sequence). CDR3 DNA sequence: TGTGCCAGTAGTATAGGGGGGGGCAAGACCGGGGAGCTGTTTTTT. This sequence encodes CASSIGGGKTGELFF.

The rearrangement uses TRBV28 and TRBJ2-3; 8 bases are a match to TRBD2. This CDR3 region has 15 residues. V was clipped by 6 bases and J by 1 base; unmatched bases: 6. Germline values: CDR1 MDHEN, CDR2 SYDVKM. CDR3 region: CASSNRGGGTDTQYF. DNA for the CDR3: TGTGCCAGCAGCAACCGGGGGGGCGGCACAGATACGCAGTATTTT.

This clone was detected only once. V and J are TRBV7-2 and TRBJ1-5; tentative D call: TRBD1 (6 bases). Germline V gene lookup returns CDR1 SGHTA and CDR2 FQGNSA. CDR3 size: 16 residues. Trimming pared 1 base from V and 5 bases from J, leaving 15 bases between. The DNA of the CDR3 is TGTGCCAGCAGCTTAGGAGGAGGAAGGGGGTATCAGCCCCAGCATTTT. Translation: CASSLGGGRGYQPQHF.

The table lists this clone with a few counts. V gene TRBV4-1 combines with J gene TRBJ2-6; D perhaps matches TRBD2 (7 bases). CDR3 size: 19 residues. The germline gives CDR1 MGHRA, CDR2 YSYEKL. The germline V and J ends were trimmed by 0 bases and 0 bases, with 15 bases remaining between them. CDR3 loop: CASSQEGGAPISGANVLTF. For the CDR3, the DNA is TGCGCCAGCAGCCAAGAAGGGGGGGCCCCAATCTCTGGGGCCAACGTCCTGACTTTC.

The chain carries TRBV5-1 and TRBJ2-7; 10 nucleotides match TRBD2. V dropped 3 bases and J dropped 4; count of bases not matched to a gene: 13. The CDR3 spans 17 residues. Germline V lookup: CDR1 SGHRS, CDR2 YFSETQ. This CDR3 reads CASSWRELAGEFYEQYF. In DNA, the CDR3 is TGCGCCAGCAGCTGGAGGGAGCTAGCGGGAGAATTTTACGAGCAGTACTTC. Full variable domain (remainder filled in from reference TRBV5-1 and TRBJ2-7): KAGVTQTPRYLIKTRGQQVTLSCSPISGHRSVSWYQQTPGQGLQFLFEYFSETQRNKGNFPGRFSGRQFSNSRSEMNVSTLELGDSALYLCASSWRELAGEFYEQYFGPGTRLTVT.